Sequencing of this T cell receptor beta chain was carried out in a study of control samples from healthy donors and cancer patients (dated by TCRdb to between 2020 and 2021). The library was produced with the immunoSEQ multiplex PCR assay. The source is immuneACCESS, and TCRdb retained only in-frame sequences with V and J called. Part of the clones is not carried over; for the studies checked, unresolved V genes explain less than half of this, and the remainder is unexplained. In all, the sample holds around 140,000 clones, and 80% to 95% of those were seen once. Clones ranked in the top ten supply approximately 2.9% of the sample. Taken from cysteine to phenylalanine, the CDR3 has 20 residues. The kept DNA is CDR3 alone, 60 bases in frame from the first base. The germline ends are 26 bases apart after V is trimmed by 0 bases and J by 3 bases. The germline V gene encodes CDR1 LGHNA and CDR2 YNFKEQ.

A note on this clone: Its binding antigen is unknown. There are no base qualities to consult, and no much larger clone falls within one base.

Source material: blood. The sequence is built from TRBV4-2 and TRBJ1-1; the D gene is perhaps TRBD1, from 6 matching bases. The sequence was obtained from a man aged 25-45 years in good health. The nucleotide sequence reads as follows: TGTGCCAGCAGCCAAGACCTCACCAGGGGAATAGGTAGTCGGGACACTGAAGCTTTCTTT. Its coded protein is CASSQDLTRGIGSRDTEAFF.